The 5 T cell receptor beta chains listed next were all sequenced from one sample in a study of T-cell memory formation after mild COVID-19. A single record per CDR3 protein comes from TCRdb applying MiXCR to the 5' RACE reads. The data show roughly 600,000 distinct CDR3 sequences, roughly 18% seen once. Sequencing was performed on PBMCs or a T cell subset sorted from them (not recorded which). The source of these receptors is an adult woman who had mild COVID-19 (a few samples of this study predate the infection). Cell type and time point are not known.

The CDR3 DNA reads TGTGCCAGCAGTCCCGACAGGGCATCCAAAAACATTCAGTACTTC. Translating gives CASSPDRASKNIQYF. The chain couples TRBV12-3 or TRBV12-4 to TRBJ2-4; 7 positions match TRBD1. Trimming took 5 bases from V and 2 from J; bases not matched to a gene: 6. The CDR3 extends over 15 amino acids.

The genes are TRBV7-3 and TRBJ2-7; TRBD2 aligns across 10 bases. V gave up 5 bases and J gave up 1 base; unmatched junction bases: 5. Germline values: CDR1 SGHTA, CDR2 FQGTGA. This CDR3 region has 15 residues. The CDR3 nucleotides read TGTGCCAGCAGCGTTACTAGCGGGGAGTCCTACGAGCAGTACTTC. The encoded protein is CASSVTSGESYEQYF.

The gene calls are TRBV25-1 and TRBJ1-6; TRBD1 is a possible D gene (5 bases). The length of the CDR3 is 11 residues. The V and J ends lost 4 bases and 13 bases respectively, with 8 bases between them. CDR1 MGHDK and CDR2 SYGVNS come from the germline V gene. CDR3 nucleotide sequence: TGTGCCAGCAGTGGGGGCTCGCCCCTCCACTTT. Translation gives CASSGGSPLHF.

The chain is built from TRBV29-1 and TRBJ2-2, with D possibly matching TRBD1 (5 bases). V was cut by 7 bases and J by 5 bases, with 8 bases left in between. The germline V gene has CDR1 SQVTM and CDR2 ANQGSEA. This CDR3 has 11 amino acids. The DNA of the CDR3 is TGCAGCGCTCAGGGTACCGGGGAGCTGTTTTTT. Encoded protein: CSAQGTGELFF.

The chain is built from TRBV12-3 or TRBV12-4 and TRBJ2-2; D unresolved. Trimming left V 6 bases short and J 4 bases short, with 9 bases between. The CDR3 spans 13 residues. The CDR3 reads CASSRTSTGELFF. The CDR3, as DNA: TGTGCCAGCAGCCGTACATCCACCGGGGAGCTGTTTTTT.